The 14 T cell receptor beta chains below come from one sample, sequenced in a study of shared clonotypes between healthy human individuals. Sequenced by immunoSEQ multiplex PCR; TCRdb stores in-frame clones only, minus some. The top ten clones hold less than 11% of a sample with roughly 300,000 clones, more than 60% of them seen once. Sequencing input: memory CD4+ T cells sorted from blood. The sample's subset: CD45RA-negative fraction. These receptors all stem from a man younger than 40 in good health.

This clone has more than one count but fewer than ten. This chain connects TRBV25-1 to TRBJ2-1; TRBD2 agrees at 9 bases. Germline V lookup: CDR1 MGHDK, CDR2 SYGVNS. V was clipped by 1 base and J by 3 bases; unmatched bases: 4. The length of the CDR3 is 16 residues. This chain's CDR3 is CASSESSGTDYNEQFF. DNA of the CDR3: TGTGCCAGCAGTGAATCTAGCGGGACCGACTACAATGAGCAGTTCTTC.

The rearrangement uses TRBV10-3 and TRBJ2-2, with 7 positions matching TRBD2. Per germline, CDR1 ENHRY and CDR2 SYGVKD. This CDR3 is built from 14 residues. Trimming cost V 4 bases and J 6 bases; bases outside gene matches: 5. CDR3 nucleotide sequence: TGTGCCATCAGTGTTCCAGCGGGATCCGGGGAGCTGTTTTTT. This translates into CAISVPAGSGELFF.

DNA for the CDR3: TGTGCCAGCGGGGAACTCGGACTAGCGGGAGCAGTTCATGAGCAGTTCTTC. Translation gives CASGELGLAGAVHEQFF. The chain combines TRBV28 with TRBJ2-1, with 13 nucleotides matching TRBD2. CDR3 length equals 17 residues. J lost 8 bases, V lost 8 bases, and 15 bases had no gene match. Germline V CDR1 and CDR2: MDHEN, SYDVKM.

J is TRBJ2-6 and V is TRBV25-1; the match to TRBD2 covers 7 bases. The germline V gene has CDR1 MGHDK and CDR2 SYGVNS. Trimming at V came to 8 bases and at J to 8 bases, leaving 9 bases not matched to a gene. The CDR3 sequence is 14 residues long. The CDR3 DNA reads as TGTGCCAGCTCCGGGGGGACCGGGTCCAACGTCCTGACTTTC. Translated: CASSGGTGSNVLTF.

In nucleotides, the CDR3 is TGTGCCAGCAGCATCGCCCTCGAGCAGTACTTC. This codes for CASSIALEQYF. The chain links TRBV11-2 to TRBJ2-7, with unresolved D. The CDR3 consists of 11 residues. Germline V gene sequence: CDR1 SGHAT, CDR2 FQNNGV. V dropped 5 bases and J dropped 6 bases, with 8 bases sitting between them.

The chain links TRBV5-1 to TRBJ2-2, with a weak D call TRBD1 (6 bases). The V gene lost 0 bases and the J gene lost 1 base, with 10 bases spanning the gap. Germline V gene lookup returns CDR1 SGHRS and CDR2 YFSETQ. The CDR3 sequence is 16 residues long. The CDR3 DNA is TGCGCCAGCAGCTTGGGGCAGACAGGGAACACCGGGGAGCTGTTTTTT. Translating gives CASSLGQTGNTGELFF.

This sequence joins TRBV7-2 and TRBJ2-5; D is perhaps TRBD2 (6 bases). The CDR3 has 13 amino acids. Deletions cut 1 base from V and 5 bases from J, with 8 bases between. Per germline, CDR1 SGHTA and CDR2 FQGNSA. The CDR3 DNA is TGTGCCAGCAGCTTAGACGCGGGGGAGACCCAGTACTTC. Translation: CASSLDAGETQYF.

J is TRBJ1-1 and V is TRBV28; D call uncertain. Germline V gene data show CDR1 as MDHEN and CDR2 as SYDVKM. V lost 7 bases to trimming and J lost 7 bases, with 10 bases between them. CDR3 size: 11 residues. The CDR3 spells CASKEVREAFF. The CDR3 nucleotides read TGTGCCAGCAAGGAGGTCCGTGAAGCTTTCTTT.

The chain links TRBV4-1 to TRBJ1-6, with D possibly matching TRBD1 (6 bases). CDR3 length: 15 amino acids. V was pared by 4 bases and J by 5 bases, with 12 bases between. From germline, CDR1 is MGHRA and CDR2 YSYEKL. The CDR3: CASSLGTLDNSPLHF. CDR3 sequence (DNA): TGCGCCAGCAGCCTCGGGACATTGGATAATTCACCCCTCCACTTT.

The V gene is TRBV15, the J gene TRBJ1-1, with D hard to call. The V and J ends lost 1 base and 11 bases respectively, with 14 bases between them. This CDR3 has 13 residues. Germline loops: CDR1 LNHNV, CDR2 YYDKDF (reference sequence). CDR3 sequence reads: CATSRGKQSLAFF. As DNA, the CDR3 is TGTGCCACCAGCAGAGGCAAACAGTCGTTGGCTTTCTTT.

This chain connects TRBV7-2 to TRBJ1-3, with TRBD1 as a possible D gene (5 bases). The length of the CDR3 is 14 residues. Germline V lookup: CDR1 SGHTA, CDR2 FQGNSA. Trimming removed 6 bases at V and 3 bases at J, with 12 bases between. The CDR3 bases are TGTGCCAGCAGTCGGGGAGGGGTTGGAAACACCATATATTTT. Translated: CASSRGGVGNTIYF.

The rearrangement joins TRBV6-6 to TRBJ2-7, with 8 nucleotides matching TRBD1. There are 12 residues in the CDR3. Germline CDR1 reads MNHNY; CDR2 reads SVGAGI (reference sequence). J was trimmed by 4 bases and V by 5 bases; bases with no gene match: 1. The CDR3 region is CASSHRGYEQYF. CDR3 coding DNA: TGTGCCAGCAGTCACAGGGGGTACGAGCAGTACTTC.

The chain couples TRBV2 to TRBJ2-1, with TRBD1 as a possible D gene (5 bases). With 4 bases removed from V and 4 bases from J, the gap between germline ends came to 14 bases. CDR1 is SNHLY and CDR2 is FYNNEI in the germline V gene. The CDR3 spans 15 residues. DNA for the CDR3: TGTGCCAGCAGTGCGTTACCCTCAGGGTACAATGAGCAGTTCTTC. Its translation: CASSALPSGYNEQFF.

CDR3 loop: CASGRGELFF. The CDR3 DNA is TGTGCCTCCGGGAGAGGGGAGCTGTTTTTT. The J gene is TRBJ2-2, the V gene TRBV5-4; D is possibly TRBD2 (6 bases). CDR1 and CDR2 (germline): SGHNT, YYREEE (reference sequence). V shed 10 bases and J shed 8 bases, with 9 bases lying between them. This CDR3 has 10 amino acids.